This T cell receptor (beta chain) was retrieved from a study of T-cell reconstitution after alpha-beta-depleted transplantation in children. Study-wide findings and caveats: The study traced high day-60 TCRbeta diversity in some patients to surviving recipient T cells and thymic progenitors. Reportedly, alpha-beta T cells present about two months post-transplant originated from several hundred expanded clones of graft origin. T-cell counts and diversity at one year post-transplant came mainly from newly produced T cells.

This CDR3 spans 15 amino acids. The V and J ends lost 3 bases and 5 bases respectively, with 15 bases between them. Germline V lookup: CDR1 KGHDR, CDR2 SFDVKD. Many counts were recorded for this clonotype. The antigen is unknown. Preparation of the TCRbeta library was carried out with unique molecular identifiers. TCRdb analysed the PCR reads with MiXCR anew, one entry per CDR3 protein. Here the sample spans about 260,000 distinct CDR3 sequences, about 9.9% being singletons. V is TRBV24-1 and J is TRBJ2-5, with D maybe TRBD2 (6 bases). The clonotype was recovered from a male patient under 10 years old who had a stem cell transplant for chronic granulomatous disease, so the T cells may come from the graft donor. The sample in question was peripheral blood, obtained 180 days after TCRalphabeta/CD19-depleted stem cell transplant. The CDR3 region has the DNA TGTGCCACCAGTGATCCACCTGGGGGGAAGGAGACCCAGTACTTC. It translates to CATSDPPGGKETQYF.